A single T cell receptor (beta chain) is shown here with its context. CDR1 is SGHTA and CDR2 is FQGNSA in the germline V gene. The CDR3 covers 16 residues. V lost 5 bases, J lost 3 bases, and 9 bases stayed unmatched. Using a J-beta primer mix together with a sample-barcoded 5' primer, a second PCR was run for roughly 6 to 12 cycles. In TCRdb, the 5' RACE reads were re-called with MiXCR into one record per CDR3 protein. The sample consists of under 1 million distinct CDR3 sequences, roughly 44% of them appearing once. The data stem from a study of blood T cells in healthy people across ages. Peripheral blood samples of 9.5 to 10 milliliters were drawn from each donor.

The chain carries TRBV7-2 and TRBJ1-5, with 8 nucleotides matching TRBD1. The TCR was taken from a man in his 60s in good health. Sequencing was done on a sample of blood. CDR3 sequence reads: CASSPETGVSNQPQHF. Written as DNA, the CDR3 is TGTGCCAGCAGCCCCGAGACAGGGGTTTCCAATCAGCCCCAGCATTTT.